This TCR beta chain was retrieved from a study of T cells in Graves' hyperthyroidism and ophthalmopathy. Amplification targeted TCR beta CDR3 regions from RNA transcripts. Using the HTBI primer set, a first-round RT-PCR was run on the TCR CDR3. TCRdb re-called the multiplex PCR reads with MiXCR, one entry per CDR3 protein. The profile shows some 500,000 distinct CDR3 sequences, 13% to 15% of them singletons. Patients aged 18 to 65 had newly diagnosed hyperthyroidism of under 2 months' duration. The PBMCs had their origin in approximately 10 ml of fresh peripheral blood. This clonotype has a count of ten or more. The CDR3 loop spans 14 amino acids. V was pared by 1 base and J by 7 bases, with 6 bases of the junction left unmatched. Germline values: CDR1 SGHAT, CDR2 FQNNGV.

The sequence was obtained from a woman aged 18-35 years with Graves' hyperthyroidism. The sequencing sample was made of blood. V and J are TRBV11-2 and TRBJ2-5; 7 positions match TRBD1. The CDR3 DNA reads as TGTGCCAGCAGCTTAGCGCAGGGGGTTGTGACCCAGTACTTC. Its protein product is CASSLAQGVVTQYF.